These T cell receptor beta chains were read from a single sample in a study of shared clonotypes between healthy human individuals. This table comes from immunoSEQ multiplex PCR, and its TCRdb copy is limited to in-frame clones, with some not included. The sample records around 330,000 clones, about 74% being singletons. Sequences were obtained from memory CD4+ T cells sorted from blood. These receptors were collected from a man under 40 in good health. CDR3s include the opening cysteine and the closing phenylalanine or tryptophan. A D gene is named only where the DNA matches it firmly. Size values are once, few and many counts, or a class for expanded clones, and some rows have none.

V gene: TRBV19; clone size: -; J gene: TRBJ2-1; D gene: -; CDR3 DNA: TGTGCCAGTAGTCCCGACAGGAGCTCCTACAATGAGCAGTTCTTC; CDR3 protein: CASSPDRSSYNEQFF
V gene: TRBV27; clone size: once; J gene: TRBJ1-2; D gene: -; CDR3 DNA: TGTGCCAGCAGTTTATTTGGCAGCGAGAACTATGGCTACACCTTC; CDR3 protein: CASSLFGSENYGYTF
V gene: TRBV6-5; clone size: -; J gene: TRBJ2-5; D gene: -; CDR3 DNA: TGTGCCAGCAGTTATCAGGGGTATCAAGAGACCCAGTACTTC; CDR3 protein: CASSYQGYQETQYF
V gene: TRBV4-1; clone size: -; J gene: TRBJ1-2; D gene: -; CDR3 DNA: TGCGCCAGCAGCGCGCAACAGGCCTATGGCTACACCTTC; CDR3 protein: CASSAQQAYGYTF
V gene: TRBV5-1; clone size: -; J gene: TRBJ2-2; D gene: -; CDR3 DNA: TGCGCCAGCAGCTTGAGTAACCAGGGGAACACCGGGGAGCTGTTTTTT; CDR3 protein: CASSLSNQGNTGELFF
V gene: TRBV10-3; clone size: -; J gene: TRBJ2-1; D gene: TRBD1; CDR3 DNA: TGTGCCACCCTAATGACAGGGGGAAGCTCCTACAATGAGCAGTTCTTC; CDR3 protein: CATLMTGGSSYNEQFF
V gene: TRBV2; clone size: few; J gene: TRBJ1-5; D gene: -; CDR3 DNA: TGTGCCAGCAGTGACAGGGCCAATCAGCCCCAGCATTTT; CDR3 protein: CASSDRANQPQHF
V gene: TRBV6-5; clone size: -; J gene: TRBJ1-1; D gene: -; CDR3 DNA: TGTGCCAGCAGTTACTTGGGGGGGCAGGGGAACACTGAAGCTTTCTTT; CDR3 protein: CASSYLGGQGNTEAFF
V gene: TRBV10-3; clone size: -; J gene: TRBJ2-1; D gene: -; CDR3 DNA: TGTGCCATCAGTGGAAACAGGGCCAATGAGCAGTTCTTC; CDR3 protein: CAISGNRANEQFF
V gene: TRBV11-2; clone size: -; J gene: TRBJ1-1; D gene: -; CDR3 DNA: TGTGCCAGCAGCTTTAGTGGGGGCACAGTGAACACTGAAGCTTTCTTT; CDR3 protein: CASSFSGGTVNTEAFF
V gene: TRBV30; clone size: few; J gene: TRBJ2-5; D gene: -; CDR3 DNA: TGTGCCTGGAGTCTTCAGGGTTTGGAGACCCAGTACTTC; CDR3 protein: CAWSLQGLETQYF
V gene: TRBV15; clone size: -; J gene: TRBJ2-1; D gene: TRBD2; CDR3 DNA: TGTGCCACCAGCAGAGACACTAGCGGGACGAAACGCCGGGCGCGTGAGCAGTTCTTC; CDR3 protein: CATSRDTSGTKRRAREQFF
V gene: TRBV29-1; clone size: -; J gene: TRBJ2-1; D gene: -; CDR3 DNA: TGCAGCGTCACCCCCCCGGACGGCGGGGCATACAATGAGCAGTTCTTC; CDR3 protein: CSVTPPDGGAYNEQFF
V gene: TRBV2; clone size: -; J gene: TRBJ1-5; D gene: -; CDR3 DNA: TGTGCCAGCAGCGAAGGGGGCAATCAGCCCCAGCATTTT; CDR3 protein: CASSEGGNQPQHF
V gene: TRBV10-3; clone size: -; J gene: TRBJ2-2; D gene: TRBD1; CDR3 DNA: TGTGCCATCAGTAGGGACAGGCTGTGGGAGCTGTTTTTT; CDR3 protein: CAISRDRLWELFF
V gene: TRBV5-5; clone size: once; J gene: TRBJ2-3; D gene: -; CDR3 DNA: TGTGCCAGCAGCTCCGGGAGGGGACAGTTACACACAGATACGCAGTATTTT; CDR3 protein: CASSSGRGQLHTDTQYF
V gene: TRBV10-1; clone size: -; J gene: TRBJ2-2; D gene: TRBD1; CDR3 DNA: TGCGCGCGCCAAACTCCACAGGGGAGGAACACCGGGGAGCTGTTTTTT; CDR3 protein: CARQTPQGRNTGELFF
V gene: TRBV7-7; clone size: many; J gene: TRBJ2-1; D gene: -; CDR3 DNA: TGTGCCAGCAGCTTAGGAGGTGTGTTCGATGAGCAGTTCTTC; CDR3 protein: CASSLGGVFDEQFF
V gene: TRBV4-1; clone size: -; J gene: TRBJ2-7; D gene: -; CDR3 DNA: TGCGCCAGCAGCCATCAAGGTCAGGGCACCTACGAGCAGTACTTC; CDR3 protein: CASSHQGQGTYEQYF
V gene: TRBV19; clone size: -; J gene: TRBJ2-1; D gene: -; CDR3 DNA: TGTGCCAGTAGTATAGCGGGAGAGACGAATGAGCAGTTCTTC; CDR3 protein: CASSIAGETNEQFF
V gene: TRBV9; clone size: -; J gene: TRBJ2-1; D gene: -; CDR3 DNA: TGTGCCAGCAGCGTAACGGGGGGCAGCTCCTACAATGAGCAGTTCTTC; CDR3 protein: CASSVTGGSSYNEQFF
V gene: TRBV28; clone size: -; J gene: TRBJ1-5; D gene: -; CDR3 DNA: TGTGCCAGCAGTTCTACAGGGATCAATCAGCCCCAGCATTTT; CDR3 protein: CASSSTGINQPQHF
V gene: TRBV4-2; clone size: -; J gene: TRBJ2-7; D gene: -; CDR3 DNA: TGTGCCAGCAGCCAAGATGTCGGGGAGGACTACGAGCAGTACTTC; CDR3 protein: CASSQDVGEDYEQYF
V gene: TRBV9; clone size: few; J gene: TRBJ1-1; D gene: TRBD1; CDR3 DNA: TGTGCCAGCAGCGTCACAGGGGGCGCCGGATCTGAAGCTTTCTTT; CDR3 protein: CASSVTGGAGSEAFF
V gene: TRBV5-6; clone size: once; J gene: TRBJ2-2; D gene: -; CDR3 DNA: TGTGCCAGCAGCTGGGGTCAGGGCAACACCGGGGAGCTGTTTTTT; CDR3 protein: CASSWGQGNTGELFF
V gene: TRBV2; clone size: -; J gene: TRBJ2-7; D gene: -; CDR3 DNA: TGTGCCAGCAGTGACGTCGGCTTTAGCTCCTACGAGCAGTACTTC; CDR3 protein: CASSDVGFSSYEQYF
V gene: TRBV5-1; clone size: -; J gene: TRBJ2-1; D gene: TRBD2; CDR3 DNA: TGCGCCAGCAGCACTCTAGCGGGAGTAGGAAATGAGCAGTTCTTC; CDR3 protein: CASSTLAGVGNEQFF
V gene: TRBV18; clone size: -; J gene: TRBJ2-2; D gene: TRBD2; CDR3 DNA: TGTGCCAGCTCAACCCTCCCGACAAGGACTAGCGGGCGTAGGACAAACACCGGGGAGCTGTTTTTT; CDR3 protein: CASSTLPTRTSGRRTNTGELFF
V gene: TRBV5-1; clone size: -; J gene: TRBJ1-4; D gene: TRBD1; CDR3 DNA: TGCGCCAGCAGTTACACAGGGGGCGCGGGTGAAAAACTGTTTTTT; CDR3 protein: CASSYTGGAGEKLFF
V gene: TRBV7-9; clone size: few; J gene: TRBJ1-2; D gene: TRBD1; CDR3 DNA: TGTGCCAGCAGCTGGCAGGGGGACTATGGCTACACCTTC; CDR3 protein: CASSWQGDYGYTF
V gene: TRBV28; clone size: -; J gene: TRBJ2-1; D gene: -; CDR3 DNA: TGTGCCAGCAGACGACAGAATGAGCAGTTCTTC; CDR3 protein: CASRRQNEQFF
V gene: TRBV7-8; clone size: -; J gene: TRBJ2-2; D gene: TRBD2; CDR3 DNA: TGTGCCAGCAGCTTAGATCGGGAGCGGGACGGGGAGCTGTTTTTT; CDR3 protein: CASSLDRERDGELFF
V gene: TRBV29-1; clone size: -; J gene: TRBJ2-1; D gene: -; CDR3 DNA: TGCAGCGTTGATGCGCAGGGGGCTCTAGCGGGGTACAATGAGCAGTTCTTC; CDR3 protein: CSVDAQGALAGYNEQFF
V gene: TRBV6-1; clone size: -; J gene: TRBJ2-2; D gene: TRBD2; CDR3 DNA: TGTGCCAGCAGTGAATTGGGCGGGAGGCACGGCGGGGAGCTGTTTTTT; CDR3 protein: CASSELGGRHGGELFF
V gene: TRBV11-2; clone size: -; J gene: TRBJ2-5; D gene: -; CDR3 DNA: TGTGCCAGCAGCCCGCGTTGGACAGCAACCCGGGAGACCCAGTACTTC; CDR3 protein: CASSPRWTATRETQYF
V gene: TRBV18; clone size: -; J gene: TRBJ2-2; D gene: TRBD2; CDR3 DNA: TGTGCCAGCTCACCCGGGACTAGCGGGACCGGGGAGCTGTTTTTT; CDR3 protein: CASSPGTSGTGELFF
V gene: TRBV14; clone size: -; J gene: TRBJ2-1; D gene: -; CDR3 DNA: TGTGCCAGCAGCCGTTCGGGACCTTACAATGAGCAGTTCTTC; CDR3 protein: CASSRSGPYNEQFF
V gene: TRBV30; clone size: -; J gene: TRBJ1-1; D gene: -; CDR3 DNA: TGTGCCTGGAGTGTCTGGGGGGCCTCGAACACTGAAGCTTTCTTT; CDR3 protein: CAWSVWGASNTEAFF
V gene: TRBV2; clone size: once; J gene: TRBJ2-3; D gene: TRBD1; CDR3 DNA: TGTGCCAGCAGTGGCCCGGGACAGGGCACAGATACGCAGTATTTT; CDR3 protein: CASSGPGQGTDTQYF
V gene: TRBV5-1; clone size: -; J gene: TRBJ1-2; D gene: -; CDR3 DNA: TGCGCCAGCAGCTCCGACAGCTATGGCTACACCTTC; CDR3 protein: CASSSDSYGYTF
V gene: TRBV28; clone size: -; J gene: TRBJ2-1; D gene: -; CDR3 DNA: TGTGCCAGCAGTGGGCGCAATGAGCAGTTCTTC; CDR3 protein: CASSGRNEQFF
V gene: TRBV29-1; clone size: few; J gene: TRBJ1-1; D gene: -; CDR3 DNA: TGCAGCGTCGCTCCTGGGTGGGGGATGAACACTGAAGCTTTCTTT; CDR3 protein: CSVAPGWGMNTEAFF
V gene: TRBV14; clone size: -; J gene: TRBJ2-6; D gene: -; CDR3 DNA: TGTGCCAGCAGCCAAGGGGCTGCTGGGGCCAACGTCCTGACTTTC; CDR3 protein: CASSQGAAGANVLTF
V gene: TRBV29-1; clone size: once; J gene: TRBJ2-2; D gene: TRBD2; CDR3 DNA: TGCAGCGTTGACGGCGGGAGTGCCGGGGAGCTGTTTTTT; CDR3 protein: CSVDGGSAGELFF
V gene: TRBV7-8; clone size: few; J gene: TRBJ2-5; D gene: TRBD1; CDR3 DNA: TGTGCCACCAACCTACAGGGGATCGAGACCCAGTACTTC; CDR3 protein: CATNLQGIETQYF
V gene: TRBV10-2; clone size: -; J gene: TRBJ2-7; D gene: -; CDR3 DNA: TGCGCCAGCAGTGAGAGGGAGGCCTACGAGCAGTACTTC; CDR3 protein: CASSEREAYEQYF
V gene: TRBV29-1; clone size: -; J gene: TRBJ1-1; D gene: -; CDR3 DNA: TGCAGCGTTTCGGCCTTAACCGGAACTTTCTTT; CDR3 protein: CSVSALTGTFF
V gene: TRBV25-1; clone size: few; J gene: TRBJ2-1; D gene: TRBD2; CDR3 DNA: TGTGCCAGCAGTGTCGCTGCCCCCACGACTAGCAGGAATGAGCAGTTCTTC; CDR3 protein: CASSVAAPTTSRNEQFF
V gene: TRBV2; clone size: -; J gene: TRBJ2-1; D gene: -; CDR3 DNA: TGTGCCAGCAGTGAAGGGGCTGAGCAGTTCTTC; CDR3 protein: CASSEGAEQFF
V gene: TRBV7-8; clone size: many; J gene: TRBJ2-1; D gene: TRBD2; CDR3 DNA: TGTGCCAGCAGCTTAGGGGTTGGGACTAGCGGTTACAATGAGCAGTTCTTC; CDR3 protein: CASSLGVGTSGYNEQFF
V gene: TRBV19; clone size: -; J gene: TRBJ2-7; D gene: TRBD2; CDR3 DNA: TGTGCCAGTTCCAGGTTAGCGGGAAAAGGAGGCGAGCAGTACTTC; CDR3 protein: CASSRLAGKGGEQYF
V gene: TRBV18; clone size: -; J gene: TRBJ2-7; D gene: -; CDR3 DNA: TGTGCCAGCTCACCGACAGGCAAAAGCTCCTACGAGCAGTACTTC; CDR3 protein: CASSPTGKSSYEQYF
V gene: TRBV5-8; clone size: few; J gene: TRBJ2-7; D gene: -; CDR3 DNA: TGTGCCAGCAGCTTGGGGGCGACACTAGATTACGAGCAGTACTTC; CDR3 protein: CASSLGATLDYEQYF
V gene: TRBV28; clone size: few; J gene: TRBJ2-3; D gene: TRBD1; CDR3 DNA: TGTGCCAGCAGTTCGTCCTCCGGGACAGGCACAGATACGCAGTATTTT; CDR3 protein: CASSSSSGTGTDTQYF
V gene: TRBV25-1; clone size: -; J gene: TRBJ2-3; D gene: -; CDR3 DNA: TGTGCCAGCAGTGAATATCAAGATACGCAGTATTTT; CDR3 protein: CASSEYQDTQYF